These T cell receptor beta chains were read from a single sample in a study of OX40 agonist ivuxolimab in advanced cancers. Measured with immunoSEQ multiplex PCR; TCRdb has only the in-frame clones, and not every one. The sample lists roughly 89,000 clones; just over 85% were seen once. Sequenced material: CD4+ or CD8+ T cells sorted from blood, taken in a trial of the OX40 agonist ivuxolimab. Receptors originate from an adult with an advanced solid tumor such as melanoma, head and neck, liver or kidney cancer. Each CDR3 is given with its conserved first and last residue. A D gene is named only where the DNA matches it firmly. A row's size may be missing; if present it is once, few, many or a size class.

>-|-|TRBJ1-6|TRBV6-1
TGTGCTGGACAGTCCTATAATTCACCCCTCCACTTT
CAGQSYNSPLHF
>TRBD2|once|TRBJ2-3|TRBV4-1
TGCGCCAGCAGCCAAGATATCGAGCGGGGGTTCACAGATACGCAGTATTTT
CASSQDIERGFTDTQYF
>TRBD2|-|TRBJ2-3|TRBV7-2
TGTGCCAGCAGCGGCACTAGCGGGGAGGCCAGGAGTACGCAGTATTTT
CASSGTSGEARSTQYF
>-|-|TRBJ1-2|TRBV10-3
TGTGCCATCAGTGCGGTGTTGGGGGTAATAACTTACGGCTACACCTTC
CAISAVLGVITYGYTF
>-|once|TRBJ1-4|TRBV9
TGTGCCAGCAGCGTAGAAGGGCAGGGTGGCGAAAAACTGTTTTTT
CASSVEGQGGEKLFF
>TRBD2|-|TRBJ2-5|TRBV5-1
TGCGCCAGCAGTATGGGGCGGGGGTCCCAAGAGACCCAGTACTTC
CASSMGRGSQETQYF
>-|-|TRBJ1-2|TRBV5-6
TGTGCCAGCCGAACCCCTTTTACCCTCCACGAGGTTAACTATGGCTACACCTTC
CASRTPFTLHEVNYGYTF
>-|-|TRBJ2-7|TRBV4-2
TGTGCCAGCAGCTCTGCCTACGAGCAGTACTTC
CASSSAYEQYF
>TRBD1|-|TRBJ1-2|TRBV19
TGTGCCAGTAGTTGGGGGACAGGGAACTATGGCTACACCTTC
CASSWGTGNYGYTF
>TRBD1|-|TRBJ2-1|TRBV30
TGTGCCTGGAGGACAGGGGGATTCGATGAGCAGTTCTTC
CAWRTGGFDEQFF
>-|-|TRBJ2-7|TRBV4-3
TGCGCCAGCAGCCAAGATCGAGACGGTGCCTACGAGCAGTACTTC
CASSQDRDGAYEQYF
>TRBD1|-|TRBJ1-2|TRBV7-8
TGTGCCAGCAGCTTACTTACAGGGGACTATGGCTACACCTTC
CASSLLTGDYGYTF
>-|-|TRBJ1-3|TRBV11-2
TGTGCCAGCAGCTCGGACTCTGGAAACACCATATATTTT
CASSSDSGNTIYF
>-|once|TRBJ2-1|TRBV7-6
TGTGCCAGCAGCTTATTCTCGGGGGACTATGAGCAGTTCTTC
CASSLFSGDYEQFF
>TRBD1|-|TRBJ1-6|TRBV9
TGTGCCAGCAGCCTTCAGGGGGGCGGATCACCCCTCCACTTT
CASSLQGGGSPLHF
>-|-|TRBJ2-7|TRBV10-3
TGTGCCATCAGTGATCCCTCCTCTGGGACAAGGTACGAGCAGTACTTC
CAISDPSSGTRYEQYF
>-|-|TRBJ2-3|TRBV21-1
TGTGCCAGCAGCTCCCGGAGCGGCGATACGCAGTATTTT
CASSSRSGDTQYF
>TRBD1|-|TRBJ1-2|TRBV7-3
TGTGCCAGCAGCTTAACAAGGACAGGTCATGGCTACACCTTC
CASSLTRTGHGYTF
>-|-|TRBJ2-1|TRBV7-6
TGTGCCAGCAGCTTAAGTTTGGTTCAGGGGGGCAATGAGCAGTTCTTC
CASSLSLVQGGNEQFF
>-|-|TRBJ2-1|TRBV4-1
TGCGCCAGCAGCGAGGGGGGACCGCTCTACAATGAGCAGTTCTTC
CASSEGGPLYNEQFF
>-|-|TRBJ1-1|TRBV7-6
TGTGCCAGCAGCTTAGGTACGACGGGGAACACTGAAGCTTTCTTT
CASSLGTTGNTEAFF
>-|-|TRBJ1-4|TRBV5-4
TGTGCCAGCAGCTCCTCGGACAGCCTTAATGAAAAACTGTTTTTT
CASSSSDSLNEKLFF
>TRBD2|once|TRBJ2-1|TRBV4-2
TGTGCCAGCAGCTACGTTCTAGCGGGCAACAATGAGCAGTTCTTC
CASSYVLAGNNEQFF
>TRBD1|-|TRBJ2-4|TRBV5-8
TGTGCCAGCAGCCGAACGAACAGGGGGTTGGCCAAAAACATTCAGTACTTC
CASSRTNRGLAKNIQYF
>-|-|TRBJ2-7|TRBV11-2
TGTGCCAGCAGCTTACTTTTTAGGCAGGGGGGTGAGCAGTACTTC
CASSLLFRQGGEQYF
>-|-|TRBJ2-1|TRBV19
TGTGCCAGTAGTACCCCCGGACGGGACAATGAGCAGTTCTTC
CASSTPGRDNEQFF
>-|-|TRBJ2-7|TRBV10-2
TGCGCCAGCAGTGCGGGCCGAATCTCCTACGAGCAGTACTTC
CASSAGRISYEQYF
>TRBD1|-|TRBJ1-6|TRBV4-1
TGCGCCAGCAGCCATGCTTTCCCCGGGACAGGGCTTAATTCACCCCTCCACTTT
CASSHAFPGTGLNSPLHF
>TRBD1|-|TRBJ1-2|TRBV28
TGTGCCAGCCAAAACAGGGGATCCTCTAACTATGGCTACACCTTC
CASQNRGSSNYGYTF
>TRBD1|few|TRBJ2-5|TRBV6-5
TGTGCCAGCAGTTACCATGGGACAGATCAAGAGACCCAGTACTTC
CASSYHGTDQETQYF
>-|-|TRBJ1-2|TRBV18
TGTGCCAGCTCACCATCAACAGGGTCGGCTGTTGGCTACACCTTC
CASSPSTGSAVGYTF
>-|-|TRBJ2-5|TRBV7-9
TGTGCCAGCAGCCATAGACTAGTGCAGAGGCTGGTGGAGACCCAGTACTTC
CASSHRLVQRLVETQYF
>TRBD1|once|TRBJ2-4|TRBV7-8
TGTGCCAGCAGCTTAGGCCTGGGACAGGGTGAATCCAAAAACATTCAGTACTTC
CASSLGLGQGESKNIQYF
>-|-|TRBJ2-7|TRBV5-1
TGCGCCAGCAGCCCCGGGGCCTCTATCTACGAGCAGTACTTC
CASSPGASIYEQYF
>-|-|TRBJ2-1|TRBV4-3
TGCGCCAGCAGCCAAGATCAGGGGCGGTGGGACAAAGATGAGCAGTTCTTC
CASSQDQGRWDKDEQFF
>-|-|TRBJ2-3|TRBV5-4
TGTGCCAGCAGCCTCGACTGGGAAGATTCGCAGTATTTT
CASSLDWEDSQYF
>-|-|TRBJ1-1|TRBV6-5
TGTGCCAGCAACCCTATTGGACAGTCGAACACTGAAGCTTTCTTT
CASNPIGQSNTEAFF
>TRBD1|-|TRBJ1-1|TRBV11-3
TGTGCCAGCAGCCATTTTGGACAGGGCGGATCTGAAGCTTTCTTT
CASSHFGQGGSEAFF
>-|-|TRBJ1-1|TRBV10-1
TGCGCCAGCAGTGAGGGCAGGGGTACGAGAACTGAAGCTTTCTTT
CASSEGRGTRTEAFF
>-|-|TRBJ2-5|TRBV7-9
TGTGCCAGCAGCATACAGGGAGTCCAAGAGACCCAGTACTTC
CASSIQGVQETQYF
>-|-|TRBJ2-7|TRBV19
TGTGCCACTCAAGACTATCACTACGAGCAGTACTTC
CATQDYHYEQYF
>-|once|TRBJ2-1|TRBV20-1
TGCAGTGCTAGAGATGATAATGAGCAGTTCTTC
CSARDDNEQFF
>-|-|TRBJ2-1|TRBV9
TGTGCCAGCAGCGGAGCACTCTCCTACAATGAGCAGTTCTTC
CASSGALSYNEQFF
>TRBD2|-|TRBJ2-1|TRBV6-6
TGTGCCAGCAGCATAGCGGGAGTGCCGCAGTTCTTC
CASSIAGVPQFF
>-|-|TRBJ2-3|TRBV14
TGTGCCAGCAGCCAAGGCGGGGTCACAGATACGCAGTATTTT
CASSQGGVTDTQYF
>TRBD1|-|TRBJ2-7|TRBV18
TGTGCCAGCTCACCTTGGACAGGGAGTTACGAGCAGTACTTC
CASSPWTGSYEQYF
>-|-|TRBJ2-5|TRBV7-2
TGTGCCAGCAGGCCACTAGCTATCCAAGAGACCCAGTACTTC
CASRPLAIQETQYF
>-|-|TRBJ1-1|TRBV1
TGCACCAGCAGCCAAGATCCACAGAACACTGAAGCTTTCTTT
CTSSQDPQNTEAFF
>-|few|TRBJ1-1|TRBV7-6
TGTGCCAGCAGCTTAGCGTCAGGGTTGGACACTGAAGCTTTCTTT
CASSLASGLDTEAFF
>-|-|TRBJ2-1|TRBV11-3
TGTGCCAGCAGCTTAGCCGGGTCCCCTTACAATGAGCAGTTCTTC
CASSLAGSPYNEQFF
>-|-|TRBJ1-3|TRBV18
TGTGCCAGCTCACCAGCCCAAATCTCTGGAAACACCATATATTTT
CASSPAQISGNTIYF
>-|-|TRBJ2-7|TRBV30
TGTGCCTGGAGTCGGAAGAGTTCGCGCGAGCAGTACTTC
CAWSRKSSREQYF
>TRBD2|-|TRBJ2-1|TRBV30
TGTGCCTGGAGTGTACGCGGGAGGGTCGACAATGAGCAGTTCTTC
CAWSVRGRVDNEQFF
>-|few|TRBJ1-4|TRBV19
TGTGCCAGTAGTATAGGAGGGGTGGTGGAAAAACTGTTTTTT
CASSIGGVVEKLFF